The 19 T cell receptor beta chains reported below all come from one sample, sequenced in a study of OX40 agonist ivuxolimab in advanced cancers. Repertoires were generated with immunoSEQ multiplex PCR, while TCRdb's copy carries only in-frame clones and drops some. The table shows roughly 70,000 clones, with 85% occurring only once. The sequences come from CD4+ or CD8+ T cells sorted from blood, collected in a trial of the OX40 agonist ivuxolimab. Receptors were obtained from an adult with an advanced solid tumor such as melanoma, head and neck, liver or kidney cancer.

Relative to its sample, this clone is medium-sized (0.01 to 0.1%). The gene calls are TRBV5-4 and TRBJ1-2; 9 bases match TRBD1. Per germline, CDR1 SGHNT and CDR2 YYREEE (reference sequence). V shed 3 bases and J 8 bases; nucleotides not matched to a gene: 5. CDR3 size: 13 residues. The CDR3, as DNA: TGTGCCAGCAGCTCAAGGGGACAGGGAGGCTACACCTTC. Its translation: CASSSRGQGGYTF.

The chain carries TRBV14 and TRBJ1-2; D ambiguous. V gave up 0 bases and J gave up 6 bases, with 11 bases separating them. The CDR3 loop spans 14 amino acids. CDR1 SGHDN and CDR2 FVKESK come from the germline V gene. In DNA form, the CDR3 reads TGTGCCAGCAGCCAAGATTATTCTCGCCATGGCTACACCTTC. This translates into CASSQDYSRHGYTF. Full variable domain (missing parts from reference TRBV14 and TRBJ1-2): EAGVTQFPSHSVIEKGQTVTLRCDPISGHDNLYWYRRVMGKEIKFLLHFVKESKQDESGMPNNRFLAERTGGTYSTLKVQPAELEDSGVYFCASSQDYSRHGYTFGSGTRLTVV.

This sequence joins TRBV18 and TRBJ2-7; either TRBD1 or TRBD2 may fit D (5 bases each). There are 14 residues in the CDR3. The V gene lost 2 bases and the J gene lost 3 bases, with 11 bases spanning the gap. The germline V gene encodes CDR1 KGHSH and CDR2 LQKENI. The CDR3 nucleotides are TGTGCCAGCTCACCAGAGGGGAAAGGCTACGAGCAGTACTTC. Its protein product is CASSPEGKGYEQYF.

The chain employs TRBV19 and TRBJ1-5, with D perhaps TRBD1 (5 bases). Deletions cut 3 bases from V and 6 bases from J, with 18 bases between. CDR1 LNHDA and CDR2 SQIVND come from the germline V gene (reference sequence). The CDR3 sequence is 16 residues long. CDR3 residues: CASSMAGGVSGQPQHF. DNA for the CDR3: TGTGCCAGTAGTATGGCAGGAGGGGTTTCGGGTCAGCCCCAGCATTTT.

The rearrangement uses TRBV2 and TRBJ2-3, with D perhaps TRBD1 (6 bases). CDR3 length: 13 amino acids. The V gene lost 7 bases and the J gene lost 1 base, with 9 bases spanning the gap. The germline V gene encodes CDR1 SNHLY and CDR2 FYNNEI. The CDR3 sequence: CASKRTGTDTQYF. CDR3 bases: TGTGCCAGCAAAAGGACAGGCACAGATACGCAGTATTTT.

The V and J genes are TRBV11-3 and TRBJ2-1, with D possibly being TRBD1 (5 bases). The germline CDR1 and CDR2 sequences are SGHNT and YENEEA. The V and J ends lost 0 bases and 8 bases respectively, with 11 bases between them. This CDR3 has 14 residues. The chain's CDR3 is CASSLEAGSYEQFF. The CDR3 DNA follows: TGTGCCAGCAGCTTAGAGGCAGGGTCGTATGAGCAGTTCTTC.

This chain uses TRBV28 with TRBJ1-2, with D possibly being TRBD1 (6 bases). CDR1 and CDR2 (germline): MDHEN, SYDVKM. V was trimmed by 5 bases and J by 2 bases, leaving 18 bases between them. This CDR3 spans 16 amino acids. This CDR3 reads CASSVEGGAGNYGYTF. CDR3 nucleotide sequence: TGTGCCAGCAGTGTAGAGGGGGGGGCAGGGAACTATGGCTACACCTTC.

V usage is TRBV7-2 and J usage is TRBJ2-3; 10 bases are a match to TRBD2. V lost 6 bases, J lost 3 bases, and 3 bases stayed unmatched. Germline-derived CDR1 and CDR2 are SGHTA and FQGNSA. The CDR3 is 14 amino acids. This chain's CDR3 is CASSPSGRTDTQYF. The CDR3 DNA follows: TGTGCCAGCAGTCCTAGCGGGAGAACAGATACGCAGTATTTT.

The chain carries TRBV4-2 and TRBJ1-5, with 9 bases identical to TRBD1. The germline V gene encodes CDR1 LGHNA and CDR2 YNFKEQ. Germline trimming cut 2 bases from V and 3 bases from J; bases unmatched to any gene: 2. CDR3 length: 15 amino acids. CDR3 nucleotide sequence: TGTGCCAGCAGCCAATGGACAGGGGTCAATCAGCCCCAGCATTTT. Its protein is CASSQWTGVNQPQHF.

The CDR3 DNA reads as TGTGCCAGCATCGCATATGAAGACAATCCGACTGAAGCTTTCTTT. Amino acid sequence: CASIAYEDNPTEAFF. J is TRBJ1-1 and V is TRBV6-5; D gene uncertain. This CDR3 has 15 amino acids. V lost 7 bases and J 5 bases, leaving 20 bases between the germline ends. CDR1 MNHEY and CDR2 SVGAGI come from the germline V gene.

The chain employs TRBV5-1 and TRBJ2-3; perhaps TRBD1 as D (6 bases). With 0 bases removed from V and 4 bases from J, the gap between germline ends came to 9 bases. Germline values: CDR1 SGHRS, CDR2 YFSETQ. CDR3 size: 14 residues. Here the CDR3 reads CASSLGQDADTQYF. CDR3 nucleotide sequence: TGCGCCAGCAGCTTGGGACAGGATGCAGATACGCAGTATTTT.

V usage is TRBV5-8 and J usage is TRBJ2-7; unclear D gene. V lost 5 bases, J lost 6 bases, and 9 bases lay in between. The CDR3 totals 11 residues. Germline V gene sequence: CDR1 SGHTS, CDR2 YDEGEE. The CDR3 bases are TGTGCCAGCAGTCGTCCTTTCGAGCAGTACTTC. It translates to CASSRPFEQYF.

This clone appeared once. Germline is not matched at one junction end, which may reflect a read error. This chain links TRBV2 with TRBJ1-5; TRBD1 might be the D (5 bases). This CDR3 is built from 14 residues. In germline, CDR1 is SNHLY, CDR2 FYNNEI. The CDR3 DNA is TGTGCCAGCAGTGAATCCGATAGGGGAACTCGTGGCTGGTTT. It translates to CASSESDRGTRGWF.

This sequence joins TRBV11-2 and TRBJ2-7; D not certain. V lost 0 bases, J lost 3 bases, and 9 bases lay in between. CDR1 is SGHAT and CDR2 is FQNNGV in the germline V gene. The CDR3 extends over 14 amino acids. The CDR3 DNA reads TGTGCCAGCAGCTTAGATCGAACAGACTACGAGCAGTACTTC. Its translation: CASSLDRTDYEQYF.

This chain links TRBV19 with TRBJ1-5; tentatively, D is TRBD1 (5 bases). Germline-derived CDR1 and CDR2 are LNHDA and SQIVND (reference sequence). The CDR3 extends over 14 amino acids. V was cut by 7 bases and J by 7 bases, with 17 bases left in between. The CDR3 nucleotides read TGTGCCAGTACACAGGATGTTTGGGGGCAGCCCCAGCATTTT. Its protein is CASTQDVWGQPQHF.

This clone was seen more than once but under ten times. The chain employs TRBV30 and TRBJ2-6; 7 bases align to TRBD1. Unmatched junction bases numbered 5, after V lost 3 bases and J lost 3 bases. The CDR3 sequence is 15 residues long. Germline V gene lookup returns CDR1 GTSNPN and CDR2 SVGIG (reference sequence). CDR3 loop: CAWSVGGGGANVLTF. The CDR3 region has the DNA TGTGCCTGGAGCGTAGGGGGCGGTGGGGCCAACGTCCTGACTTTC.

Written as DNA, the CDR3 is TGCGCCAGCAGCCAAGGGAGGGGCGCGGACTATGGCTACACCTTC. This sequence encodes CASSQGRGADYGYTF. The chain combines TRBV4-1 with TRBJ1-2; possible D gene TRBD1, 5 bases. The V end lost 1 base, the J end lost 3 bases, and 12 bases lay between the germline ends. The germline CDR1 and CDR2 sequences are MGHRA and YSYEKL. This CDR3 is 15 amino acids long.

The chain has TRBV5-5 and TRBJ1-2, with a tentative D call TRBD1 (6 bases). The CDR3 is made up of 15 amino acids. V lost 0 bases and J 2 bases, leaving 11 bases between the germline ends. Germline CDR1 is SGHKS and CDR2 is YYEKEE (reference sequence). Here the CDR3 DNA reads TGTGCCAGCAGCTTGGCCTGGACAGCAAACTATGGCTACACCTTC. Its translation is CASSLAWTANYGYTF.

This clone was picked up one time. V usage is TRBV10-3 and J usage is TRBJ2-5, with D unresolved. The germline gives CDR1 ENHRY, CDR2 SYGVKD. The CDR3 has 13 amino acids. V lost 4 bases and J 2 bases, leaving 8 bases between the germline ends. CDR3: CAISVSPQETQYF. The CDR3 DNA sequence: TGTGCCATCAGTGTTTCCCCTCAAGAGACCCAGTACTTC.